The rows below give T cell receptor beta chains drawn from one sample of a study of blood T cell repertoires in COVID-19. Here immunoSEQ multiplex PCR was the method, and the copy in TCRdb shows in-frame clones only, minus some. The repertoire includes tens of thousands of clones, more than 90% of them detected once, and 1.7% sits in the top ten. Specimen: peripheral blood. The receptors here all came from a man aged 55 to 69 with acute or convalescent COVID-19. Both conserved end residues are part of each CDR3. D genes are given only for firm matches. The size of a clone is reported for some rows only, either as once, few or many, or as a class for expanded clones.

V	J	size	D	CDR3	DNA
TRBV7-2	TRBJ2-3	.	.	CASSLELAQYF	TGTGCCAGCAGCTTAGAACTCGCGCAGTATTTT
TRBV19	TRBJ2-2	.	TRBD2	CASSNPSGRSTGELFF	TGTGCCAGTAGTAACCCTAGCGGGAGAAGCACCGGGGAGCTGTTTTTT
TRBV7-9	TRBJ2-5	.	TRBD1	CASSWTGVLPETQYF	TGTGCCAGCAGCTGGACAGGGGTACTCCCAGAGACCCAGTACTTC
TRBV7-2	TRBJ2-3	.	TRBD2	CASSAGLAGGRQYF	TGTGCCAGCAGCGCGGGACTAGCGGGAGGAAGGCAGTATTTT
TRBV19	TRBJ2-7	once	TRBD1	CASSQDRVSYEQYF	TGTGCCAGTTCCCAAGACAGGGTTTCCTACGAGCAGTACTTC
TRBV6-2/TRBV6-3	TRBJ2-1	.	.	CASSDPGEHNEQFF	TGTGCCAGCAGTGACCCGGGAGAGCACAATGAGCAGTTCTTC
TRBV10-3	TRBJ1-3	.	.	CAIRATGTGNTIYF	TGTGCCATCAGGGCTACAGGGACAGGAAACACCATATATTTT
TRBV19	TRBJ1-3	.	.	CASSEGPSGNTIYF	TGTGCCAGTAGTGAGGGCCCCTCTGGAAACACCATATATTTT
TRBV14	TRBJ1-5	.	TRBD1	CASSQVTGDPSYSNQPQHF	TGTGCCAGCAGCCAAGTAACAGGGGACCCCTCTTATAGCAATCAGCCCCAGCATTTT
TRBV9	TRBJ2-1	.	TRBD2	CASSTRTSGSGFNEQFF	TGTGCCAGCAGCACCCGGACTAGCGGGAGTGGGTTCAATGAGCAGTTCTTC
TRBV7-2	TRBJ2-1	.	.	CASSLPEYNEQFF	TGTGCCAGCAGCTTACCCGAGTACAATGAGCAGTTCTTC
TRBV3-1/TRBV3-2	TRBJ2-5	.	.	CASGLWRGETQYF	TGTGCCAGCGGGCTTTGGAGGGGAGAGACCCAGTACTTC
TRBV10-2	TRBJ2-7	.	TRBD2	CASTRAGGRTLYEQYF	TGCGCCAGCACCCGAGCGGGAGGCCGCACCCTCTACGAGCAGTACTTC
TRBV30	TRBJ1-2	.	TRBD1	CAWSGDRGIYGYTF	TGTGCCTGGAGTGGTGACAGGGGGATCTATGGCTACACCTTC
TRBV11-2	TRBJ1-1	.	.	CASSLVMNTEAFF	TGTGCCAGCAGCTTAGTCATGAACACTGAAGCTTTCTTT
TRBV3-1/TRBV3-2	TRBJ1-1	.	TRBD1	CASSQVQGQGDSEAFF	TGTGCCAGCAGCCAAGTTCAAGGACAGGGGGACTCGGAAGCTTTCTTT
TRBV6-5	TRBJ2-5	.	TRBD2	CASHPAGWETQYF	TGTGCCAGTCACCCAGCGGGATGGGAGACCCAGTACTTC
TRBV28	TRBJ2-4	.	.	CASSKSLVLAKNIQYF	TGTGCCAGCAGTAAATCCCTCGTCCTAGCCAAAAACATTCAGTACTTC
TRBV6-5	TRBJ2-3	.	.	CASSYGEGTDTQYF	TGTGCCAGCAGTTACGGGGAGGGCACAGATACGCAGTATTTT
TRBV10-3	TRBJ2-1	.	.	CAISPPGDSTSREQFF	TGTGCCATCAGCCCTCCGGGGGACTCGACGTCCCGGGAGCAGTTCTTC
TRBV28	TRBJ2-7	.	TRBD2	CASSLVGTNYEQYF	TGTGCCAGCAGTTTAGTCGGGACTAACTACGAGCAGTACTTC
TRBV11-3	TRBJ1-4	few	.	CASSFGAADEKLFF	TGTGCCAGCAGCTTCGGAGCGGCGGATGAAAAACTGTTTTTT
TRBV4-1	TRBJ1-5	.	.	CASSQLRDQPQHF	TGCGCCAGCAGCCAACTTCGGGATCAGCCCCAGCATTTT
TRBV28	TRBJ1-1	.	.	CASLKLGEQNTEAFF	TGTGCCAGCCTAAAATTGGGCGAACAGAACACTGAAGCTTTCTTT
TRBV4-3	TRBJ2-3	.	.	CASSHVQGMEDTQYF	TGCGCCAGCAGCCATGTACAGGGTATGGAAGATACGCAGTATTTT
TRBV13	TRBJ2-7	.	.	CASSLRGPGGYYEQYF	TGTGCCAGCAGCTTAAGAGGTCCCGGAGGGTATTACGAGCAGTACTTC
TRBV15	TRBJ1-6	.	TRBD1	CATSRLGQNSPLHF	TGTGCCACCAGCAGATTGGGACAGAATTCACCCCTCCACTTT
TRBV5-1	TRBJ2-7	.	TRBD2	CASSAGLADYEQYF	TGCGCCAGCAGCGCTGGACTAGCGGATTACGAGCAGTACTTC
TRBV6-5	TRBJ1-4	.	.	CASSRVVATNEKLFF	TGTGCCAGCAGTCGTGTTGTAGCAACTAATGAAAAACTGTTTTTT
TRBV19	TRBJ1-3	.	.	CASSMFIAANELSGNTIYF	TGTGCCAGTAGTATGTTCATAGCCGCGAACGAGCTCTCTGGAAACACCATATATTTT
TRBV6-5	TRBJ1-1	.	TRBD1	CASSFPGGVAFF	TGTGCCAGCAGTTTTCCAGGGGGTGTAGCTTTCTTT
TRBV19	TRBJ2-6	.	.	CASRPDSSGANVLTF	TGTGCCAGTAGGCCCGATAGCTCTGGGGCCAACGTCCTGACTTTC
TRBV28	TRBJ1-5	.	.	CASKILDQPQHF	TGTGCCAGCAAGATTTTAGATCAGCCCCAGCATTTT
TRBV4-1	TRBJ1-3	.	.	CASSQDLRGVSGNTIYF	TGCGCCAGCAGCCAAGATCTCCGGGGGGTTTCTGGAAACACCATATATTTT
TRBV9	TRBJ2-5	.	TRBD2	CASSGIAGGGETQYF	TGTGCCAGCAGCGGGATAGCGGGAGGCGGGGAGACCCAGTACTTC
TRBV7-8	TRBJ2-1	.	TRBD2	CASSLTSGANNEQFF	TGTGCCAGCAGCTTAACTAGCGGGGCCAACAATGAGCAGTTCTTC
TRBV29-1	TRBJ1-1	.	.	CSVERQLNTEAFF	TGCAGCGTTGAGAGGCAGTTGAACACTGAAGCTTTCTTT
TRBV4-2	TRBJ2-7	.	TRBD2	CASSQGQAGDEQYF	TGTGCCAGCAGCCAGGGGCAAGCGGGAGACGAGCAGTACTTC
TRBV21-1	TRBJ1-6	.	.	CARNRDRGNSPLHF	TGTGCCAGAAACCGGGACAGGGGTAATTCACCCCTCCACTTT
TRBV6-6	TRBJ1-1	.	TRBD1	CASSLGQGATEAFF	TGTGCCAGCAGTTTGGGACAGGGGGCGACCGAAGCTTTCTTT
TRBV7-2	TRBJ2-3	.	.	CASSPSTADTQYF	TGTGCCAGCAGCCCATCGACAGCAGATACGCAGTATTTT
TRBV2	TRBJ2-7	.	TRBD1	CASSRQGQGNEQYF	TGTGCCAGCAGCCGGCAGGGACAGGGAAACGAGCAGTACTTC
TRBV3-1/TRBV3-2	TRBJ2-3	.	TRBD2	CASSRTSSTDTQYF	TGTGCCAGCAGCCGGACTAGCAGCACAGATACGCAGTATTTT
TRBV2	TRBJ2-2	.	TRBD1	CASSVTRQGAGTGELFF	TGTGCCAGCAGTGTAACCCGACAGGGGGCGGGAACCGGGGAGCTGTTTTTT
TRBV30	TRBJ1-3	.	.	CAWRRLLPGNTIYF	TGTGCCTGGAGGAGACTTCTACCTGGAAACACCATATATTTT
TRBV6-1	TRBJ1-1	.	TRBD1	CASSEFHTGATEAFF	TGTGCCAGCAGTGAATTTCATACAGGGGCCACTGAAGCTTTCTTT
TRBV6-5	TRBJ2-1	.	TRBD2	CASRGTSGSSDEQFF	TGTGCCAGCAGGGGGACTAGCGGGAGCAGCGATGAGCAGTTCTTC
TRBV7-2	TRBJ2-7	few	TRBD2	CASSLLAGVAYEQYF	TGTGCCAGCAGCTTATTGGCGGGAGTCGCCTACGAGCAGTACTTC